This TCR beta chain was found in a study of T-cell reconstitution after alpha-beta-depleted transplantation in children. Points from the study as a whole: T-cell counts and diversity were attributed mostly to newly produced T cells one year after transplant. Several hundred expanded graft clones reportedly gave rise to the alpha-beta T cells present about two months after transplant. Diversity of TCRbeta at day 60 was high in some patients, arising from surviving recipient T cells and thymic progenitors.

This clonotype was counted many times. The antigen is undetermined. Germline V gene lookup returns CDR1 SEHNR and CDR2 FQNEAQ (reference sequence). This CDR3 has 11 amino acids. Unique molecular identifiers tagged the TCRbeta library. TCRdb reprocessed the PCR reads with MiXCR, giving one entry per CDR3 protein. The data show around 700,000 distinct CDR3 sequences, with around 13% seen just once and 0.79% held by the top ten. This TCR derives from a girl aged 2 to 9 with congenital amegakaryocytic thrombocytopenia, due to receive a stem cell transplant. The sample was PBMCs, taken before TCRalphabeta/CD19-depleted stem cell transplant. The chain recombines TRBV7-9 with TRBJ2-7; maybe TRBD2 (6 bases). CDR3 nucleotide sequence: TGTGCAGGGGCTAGCGAATACGAGCAGTACTTC. It codes for CAGASEYEQYF. Looking up the rest from reference TRBV7-9 and TRBJ2-7 gives the full variable domain: DTGVSQNPRHKITKRGQNVTFRCDPISEHNRLYWYRQTLGQGPEFLTYFQNEAQLEKSRLLSDRFSAERPKGSFSTLEIQRTEQGDSAMYLCAGASEYEQYFGPGTRLTVT.